This T cell receptor (beta chain) was retrieved from a study of blood T cell repertoires in COVID-19. Study summary: Nucleic acid was either cDNA or gDNA, and it came from T cells, B-cell-depleted T cells, or PBMCs.

In the authors' workflow: The authors estimated nucleated cell counts from reference gene primer amplification. Data came from immunoSEQ multiplex PCR; TCRdb stores just in-frame clones and leaves some out. That table supplies the V and J calls and clone size; D and trimming were determined from the DNA. Among around 140,000 clones listed, about 87% were seen once. V trimming: 5 bases; J trimming: 1 base; junction bases outside the gene matches: 3. The CDR3 is made up of 14 amino acids. CDR1 and CDR2 from the germline V gene are ENHRY and SYGVKD. V gene TRBV10-3 combines with J gene TRBJ2-5; 8 bases fit TRBD2. The receptor comes from a human donor with COVID-19, enrolled during active disease. The donor label of this sample is uncertain. The sequencing sample was made of peripheral blood. In nucleotides, the CDR3 is TGTGCCATCAGTCTCGGGGGGGTCCAAGAGACCCAGTACTTC. This translates into CAISLGGVQETQYF.